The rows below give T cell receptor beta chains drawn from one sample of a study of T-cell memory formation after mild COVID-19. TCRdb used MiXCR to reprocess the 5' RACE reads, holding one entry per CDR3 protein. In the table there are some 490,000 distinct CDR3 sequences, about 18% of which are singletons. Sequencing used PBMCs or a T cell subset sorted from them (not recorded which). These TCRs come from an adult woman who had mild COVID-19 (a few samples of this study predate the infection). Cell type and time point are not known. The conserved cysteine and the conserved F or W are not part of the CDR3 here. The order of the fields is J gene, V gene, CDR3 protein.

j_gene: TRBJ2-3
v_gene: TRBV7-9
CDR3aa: ASSFPLSTGTPRTDTQY

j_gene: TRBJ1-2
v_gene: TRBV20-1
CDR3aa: SARDGLRRLPDSGYT

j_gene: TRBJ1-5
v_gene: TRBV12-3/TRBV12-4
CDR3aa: ASCLGVNQPQH

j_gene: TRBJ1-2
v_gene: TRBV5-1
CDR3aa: ASSLVGGKYGYT

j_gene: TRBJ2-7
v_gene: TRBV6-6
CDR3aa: ASSYGTPYEQY

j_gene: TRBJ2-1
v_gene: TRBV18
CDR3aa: ASSPPGAGVQDEQF

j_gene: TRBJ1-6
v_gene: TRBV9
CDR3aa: ASSAGSGGNNSPLH

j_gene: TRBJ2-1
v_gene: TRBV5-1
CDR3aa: ASSLGAGNNEQF

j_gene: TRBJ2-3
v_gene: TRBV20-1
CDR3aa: SAAPTGGVGDTQY

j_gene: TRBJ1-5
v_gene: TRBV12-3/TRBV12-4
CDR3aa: ASSSNNQPQH

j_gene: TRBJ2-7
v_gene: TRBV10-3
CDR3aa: AIRSGTSGAYEQY

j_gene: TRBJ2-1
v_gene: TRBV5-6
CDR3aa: ASSSGLAGIVQF

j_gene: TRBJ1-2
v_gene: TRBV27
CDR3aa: ASSTQQGVYGYT

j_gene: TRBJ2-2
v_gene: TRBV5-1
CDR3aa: ASSSGLSDTGELF

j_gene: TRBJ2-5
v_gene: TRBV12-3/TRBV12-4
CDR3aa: ASSLAPGQETQY

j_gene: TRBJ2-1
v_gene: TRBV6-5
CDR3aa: ASSSGTGYYNEQF

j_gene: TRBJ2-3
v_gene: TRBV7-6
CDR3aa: ASSLLGAFTDTQY

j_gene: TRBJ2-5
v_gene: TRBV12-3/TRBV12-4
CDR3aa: ASSRGQGTKTQY

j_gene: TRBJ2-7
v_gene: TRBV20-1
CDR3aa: SARRGYEQY

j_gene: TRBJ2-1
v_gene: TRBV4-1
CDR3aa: ASSQDWISRSYNEQF

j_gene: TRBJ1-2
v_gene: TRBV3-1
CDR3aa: ASSLAANTGFGYT

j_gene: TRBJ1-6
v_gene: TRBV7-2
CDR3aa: ASRGVYNSPLH

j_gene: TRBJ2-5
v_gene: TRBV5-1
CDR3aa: ASSLSSYQETQY

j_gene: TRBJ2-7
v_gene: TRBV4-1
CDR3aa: ASSHSGTGGYEQY

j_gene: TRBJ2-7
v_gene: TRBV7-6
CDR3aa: ASSLASVGAYEQY

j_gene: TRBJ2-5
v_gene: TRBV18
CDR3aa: ASTPRPSQETQY

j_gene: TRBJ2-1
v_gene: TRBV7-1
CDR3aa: ASSSTLNIQF

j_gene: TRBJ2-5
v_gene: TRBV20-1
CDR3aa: SASSGGVQETQY

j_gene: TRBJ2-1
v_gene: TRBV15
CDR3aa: ATGPGLRTTEQF

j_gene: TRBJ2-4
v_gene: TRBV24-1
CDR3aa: ATSVKLQGARPPENIQY

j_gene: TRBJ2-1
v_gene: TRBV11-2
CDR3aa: ASSLGWDSYNEQF

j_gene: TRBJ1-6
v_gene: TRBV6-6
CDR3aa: ASSQDRAGGSPLH

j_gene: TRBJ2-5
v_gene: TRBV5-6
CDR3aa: ASSTYSGGAETQY

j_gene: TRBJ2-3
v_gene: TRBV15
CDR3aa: ATSRGINTQY

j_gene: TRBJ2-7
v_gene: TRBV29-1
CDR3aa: SVVIRGHYEQY

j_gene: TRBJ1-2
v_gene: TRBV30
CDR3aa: ASDSSNYGYT

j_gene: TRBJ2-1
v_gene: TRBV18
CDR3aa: ASSRRPGQGFQGV

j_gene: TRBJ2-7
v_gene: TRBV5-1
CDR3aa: ASSLGQVTYEQY

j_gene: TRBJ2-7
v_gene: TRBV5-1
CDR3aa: ASSSGQRNSYEHY

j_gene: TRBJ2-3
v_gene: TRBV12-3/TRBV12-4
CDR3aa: ASSFGLAYADTQY

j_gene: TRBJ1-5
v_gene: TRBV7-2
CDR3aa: ASSLAGRVRQPQH

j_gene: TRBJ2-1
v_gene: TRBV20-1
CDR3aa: SASELGGNEQF